The TCR beta chain under discussion was sequenced for a study of radiotherapy plus CTLA-4 blockade in lung cancer. The overall study: Of the patients, about 18% showed objective responses and about 29% attained disease control.

Note on this clone: The target antigen is unknown.

The study's findings and limits: Radiotherapy with ipilimumab was followed by blood expansion of tumor-derived clones. Increased serum interferon-beta after radiation also reportedly predicted response strongly.

V was shortened by 0 bases and J by 1 base, with 10 bases between the two germline ends. The CDR3 consists of 15 residues. CDR1 and CDR2 (germline): ENHRY, SYGVKD. Only in-frame clones appear in the TCRdb table, and some are missing; sequencing was by immunoSEQ multiplex PCR. The repertoire holds some 50,000 clones, with roughly three quarters as singletons. Ipilimumab-mediated CTLA-4 blockade plus focal radiation was given to patients having chemo-refractory metastatic non-small-cell lung cancer. The chain carries TRBV10-3 and TRBJ2-7; D possibly corresponds to TRBD1 (6 bases). The material was peripheral blood, obtained from a patient treated with radiotherapy plus ipilimumab. The sequence derives from a human donor with non-small cell lung cancer who had a partial response to radiotherapy plus ipilimumab. CDR3 amino acids: CAISESVGQSYEQYF. For the CDR3, the DNA is TGTGCCATCAGTGAGTCCGTCGGACAGTCCTACGAGCAGTACTTC.